A selection of T cell receptor beta chains follows, all from one sample in a study of PD-L1 blockade in urothelial cancer. The protocol was immunoSEQ multiplex PCR, while the TCRdb copy is restricted to in-frame clones and leaves out a portion. The sample has tens of thousands of clones; 82% are singletons. The sequencing here drew on PBMCs, taken around atezolizumab (anti-PD-L1) treatment. These receptors were obtained from a man aged 65 to 79 with urothelial cancer. Each CDR3 is given with its conserved first and last residue. D genes are given only for firm matches. Part of the rows lack a size; the others show once, few, many or a class for expanded clones.

cdr3_length: 15
v_call: TRBV7-9
d_call: -
clone_size: once
j_call: TRBJ2-7
cdr3_aa: CASSSEVTGINEQYF
cdr3_nt: TGTGCCAGCAGCTCAGAGGTTACAGGGATCAACGAGCAGTACTTC

cdr3_length: 14
v_call: TRBV27
d_call: -
clone_size: many
j_call: TRBJ1-5
cdr3_aa: CASRGGGSNQPQHF
cdr3_nt: TGTGCCAGCCGCGGGGGCGGTAGCAATCAGCCCCAGCATTTT

cdr3_length: 14
v_call: TRBV6-6
d_call: TRBD1
clone_size: -
j_call: TRBJ2-7
cdr3_aa: CASSYFQGDYEQYF
cdr3_nt: TGTGCCAGCAGTTACTTCCAGGGGGACTACGAGCAGTACTTC

cdr3_length: 15
v_call: TRBV6-1
d_call: TRBD1
clone_size: -
j_call: TRBJ2-1
cdr3_aa: CASKMGQGAEDEQFF
cdr3_nt: TGTGCCAGCAAAATGGGACAGGGGGCTGAGGATGAGCAGTTCTTC

cdr3_length: 17
v_call: TRBV4-3
d_call: TRBD2
clone_size: -
j_call: TRBJ2-1
cdr3_aa: CASSQDRASGNRNEQFF
cdr3_nt: TGCGCCAGCAGCCAAGATCGGGCTAGCGGGAATAGGAATGAGCAGTTCTTC

cdr3_length: 15
v_call: TRBV28
d_call: -
clone_size: few
j_call: TRBJ2-7
cdr3_aa: CASSPQGTGAYEQYF
cdr3_nt: TGTGCCAGCAGTCCACAGGGTACGGGCGCCTACGAGCAGTACTTC

cdr3_length: 13
v_call: TRBV18
d_call: TRBD2
clone_size: -
j_call: TRBJ2-7
cdr3_aa: CASSLGGEDEQYF
cdr3_nt: TGTGCCAGCTCACTTGGGGGGGAGGACGAGCAGTACTTC

cdr3_length: 14
v_call: TRBV15
d_call: TRBD1
clone_size: -
j_call: TRBJ1-1
cdr3_aa: CATSRGTGWAEAFF
cdr3_nt: TGTGCCACCAGCAGAGGGACAGGGTGGGCTGAAGCTTTCTTT

cdr3_length: 19
v_call: TRBV5-1
d_call: TRBD2
clone_size: -
j_call: TRBJ2-3
cdr3_aa: CASSLVASGSRRRADTQYF
cdr3_nt: TGCGCCAGCAGCTTGGTCGCTAGCGGGAGTAGAAGACGGGCAGATACGCAGTATTTT

cdr3_length: 18
v_call: TRBV4-2
d_call: TRBD1
clone_size: -
j_call: TRBJ1-1
cdr3_aa: CASSPNPTGDFLNTEAFF
cdr3_nt: TGTGCCAGCAGCCCCAACCCGACAGGGGACTTTTTGAACACTGAAGCTTTCTTT

cdr3_length: 14
v_call: TRBV6-5
d_call: -
clone_size: -
j_call: TRBJ1-4
cdr3_aa: CASSPLRANEKLFF
cdr3_nt: TGTGCCAGCAGTCCCCTTCGGGCTAATGAAAAACTGTTTTTT

cdr3_length: 14
v_call: TRBV11-3
d_call: -
clone_size: -
j_call: TRBJ2-7
cdr3_aa: CASSELARPYEQYF
cdr3_nt: TGTGCCAGCAGCGAACTCGCGAGGCCCTACGAGCAGTACTTC

cdr3_length: 15
v_call: TRBV6-5
d_call: TRBD2
clone_size: -
j_call: TRBJ2-2
cdr3_aa: CASSYDAGGSGELFF
cdr3_nt: TGTGCCAGCAGTTACGACGCGGGAGGGTCCGGGGAGCTGTTTTTT

cdr3_length: 16
v_call: TRBV4-2
d_call: TRBD2
clone_size: -
j_call: TRBJ2-7
cdr3_aa: CASSQDRLAASYEQYF
cdr3_nt: TGTGCCAGCAGCCAAGATCGACTAGCGGCATCCTACGAGCAGTACTTC

cdr3_length: 16
v_call: TRBV15
d_call: -
clone_size: few
j_call: TRBJ2-2
cdr3_aa: CATSRDKFLNTGELFF
cdr3_nt: TGTGCCACCAGCAGAGATAAGTTCCTAAACACCGGGGAGCTGTTTTTT

cdr3_length: 15
v_call: TRBV11-2
d_call: TRBD2
clone_size: once
j_call: TRBJ2-1
cdr3_aa: CASTRRAGGIDEQFF
cdr3_nt: TGTGCCAGCACCCGCCGGGCGGGAGGGATAGATGAGCAGTTCTTC

cdr3_length: 13
v_call: TRBV29-1
d_call: TRBD2
clone_size: -
j_call: TRBJ2-5
cdr3_aa: CSARTSGTETQYF
cdr3_nt: TGCAGCGCCCGGACTAGCGGGACAGAGACCCAGTACTTC

cdr3_length: 15
v_call: TRBV9
d_call: TRBD2
clone_size: -
j_call: TRBJ2-3
cdr3_aa: CASSILAGASDTQYF
cdr3_nt: TGTGCCAGCAGCATTTTAGCGGGAGCTTCAGATACGCAGTATTTT

cdr3_length: 15
v_call: TRBV18
d_call: TRBD2
clone_size: -
j_call: TRBJ2-2
cdr3_aa: CASSPGTSNTGELFF
cdr3_nt: TGTGCCAGCTCACCGGGGACTAGCAACACCGGGGAGCTGTTTTTT

cdr3_length: 14
v_call: TRBV11-3
d_call: -
clone_size: -
j_call: TRBJ2-4
cdr3_aa: CASSPARAKNIQYF
cdr3_nt: TGTGCCAGCAGTCCCGCTCGGGCCAAAAACATTCAGTACTTC

cdr3_length: 16
v_call: TRBV29-1
d_call: TRBD1
clone_size: once
j_call: TRBJ1-1
cdr3_aa: CSVRDRGRLGGTEAFF
cdr3_nt: TGCAGCGTTCGGGACAGGGGGCGTTTGGGGGGCACTGAAGCTTTCTTT

cdr3_length: 15
v_call: TRBV9
d_call: -
clone_size: few
j_call: TRBJ2-5
cdr3_aa: CASSPRQAKVETQYF
cdr3_nt: TGTGCCAGCAGCCCCCGACAGGCTAAAGTGGAGACCCAGTACTTC

cdr3_length: 15
v_call: TRBV7-3
d_call: -
clone_size: -
j_call: TRBJ1-6
cdr3_aa: CASSLQAGNNSPLHF
cdr3_nt: TGTGCCAGCAGCTTACAGGCTGGCAACAATTCACCCCTCCACTTT

cdr3_length: 18
v_call: TRBV7-9
d_call: TRBD2
clone_size: once
j_call: TRBJ2-7
cdr3_aa: CASAPRGRGTSGGGEQYF
cdr3_nt: TGTGCCAGTGCCCCCCGGGGCAGAGGGACTAGCGGGGGGGGCGAGCAGTACTTC

cdr3_length: 18
v_call: TRBV4-2
d_call: TRBD2
clone_size: once
j_call: TRBJ2-1
cdr3_aa: CASSQGTTSGRRGTEQFF
cdr3_nt: TGTGCCAGCAGCCAAGGCACAACTAGCGGGAGGAGGGGGACCGAGCAGTTCTTC

cdr3_length: 15
v_call: TRBV2
d_call: -
clone_size: -
j_call: TRBJ1-1
cdr3_aa: CASSEQGSGNTEAFF
cdr3_nt: TGTGCCAGCAGTGAGCAGGGGTCGGGGAACACTGAAGCTTTCTTT

cdr3_length: 17
v_call: TRBV19
d_call: -
clone_size: -
j_call: TRBJ1-5
cdr3_aa: CASSIGGGASLNQPQHF
cdr3_nt: TGTGCCAGTAGTATAGGAGGGGGGGCTTCTCTCAATCAGCCCCAGCATTTT

cdr3_length: 13
v_call: TRBV27
d_call: -
clone_size: few
j_call: TRBJ2-5
cdr3_aa: CASSPYVRETQYF
cdr3_nt: TGTGCCAGCAGTCCCTATGTACGTGAGACCCAGTACTTC

cdr3_length: 14
v_call: TRBV7-3
d_call: -
clone_size: -
j_call: TRBJ2-7
cdr3_aa: CASSPTGTLYEQYF
cdr3_nt: TGTGCCAGCAGCCCAACAGGGACCCTCTACGAGCAGTACTTC

cdr3_length: 11
v_call: TRBV5-1
d_call: -
clone_size: -
j_call: TRBJ2-1
cdr3_aa: CASSTYEEQFF
cdr3_nt: TGCGCCAGCAGTACCTACGAGGAGCAGTTCTTC

cdr3_length: 13
v_call: TRBV25-1
d_call: -
clone_size: few
j_call: TRBJ2-7
cdr3_aa: CASRSPGSYEQYF
cdr3_nt: TGTGCCAGCAGATCTCCAGGCTCCTACGAGCAGTACTTC